These T cell receptor beta chains were read from a single sample in a study of shared clonotypes between healthy human individuals. Data came from immunoSEQ multiplex PCR; TCRdb stores just in-frame clones and leaves some out. This sample has around 700,000 clones, with less than 80% found just once. Sequencing input: memory CD4+ T cells sorted from blood. The receptor source for this set is a woman in her 30s in good health. The CDR3 runs from the conserved cysteine through the conserved F or W. Clone size is not always given. Where it is, it says once, few, many or a class for expanded clones.

v_call,clone_size,j_call,cdr3_aa
TRBV7-2,.,TRBJ1-5,CASSHGTGDQPQHF
TRBV11-3,once,TRBJ2-7,CASSLGRGSEQYF
TRBV10-3,.,TRBJ2-3,CAISDEGRADTQYF
TRBV11-2,.,TRBJ1-1,CASRYRDRGPYTEAFF
TRBV7-3,.,TRBJ2-2,CASSASGTGAGELFF
TRBV7-9,.,TRBJ1-1,CASSLQGLTEAFF
TRBV7-8,.,TRBJ2-3,CASSRDRARDTDTQYF
TRBV27,.,TRBJ2-5,CASSLLGVETQYF
TRBV6-5,few,TRBJ2-4,CASSSGQPENIQYF
TRBV28,.,TRBJ1-2,CASSYGGYGYTF
TRBV5-8,.,TRBJ2-1,CASSVAGTYNEQFF
TRBV28,few,TRBJ2-3,CASTTPSGSLHTQYF
TRBV7-7,.,TRBJ2-1,CASSRSGFYNEQFF
TRBV19,.,TRBJ1-4,CASSIGMSATNEKLFF
TRBV7-8,many,TRBJ1-2,CASSLNRENYGYTF